This record covers a single T cell receptor beta chain. This entry comes from a study of blood T cell repertoires in COVID-19. Study context: The United States, Italy and Spain provided the acute and convalescent COVID-19 samples.

Per the germline V gene, CDR1 is SGHAT and CDR2 is FQNNGV. The CDR3 has 15 residues. Germline trimming cut 2 bases from V and 4 bases from J; bases unmatched to any gene: 4. The assay was immunoSEQ multiplex PCR, and TCRdb's table has in-frame clones only and misses some. Here the sample spans approximately 400,000 clones, roughly 88% being singletons. This chain uses TRBV11-2 with TRBJ2-3; 9 bases agree with TRBD2. The receptor was isolated from a woman between 45 and 65 years old with COVID-19, enrolled during active disease. Sequenced input: peripheral blood. The CDR3 reads CASSLQRGASDTQYF. The DNA for the CDR3 is TGTGCCAGCAGCTTACAGCGGGGGGCTTCAGATACGCAGTATTTT.